These 19 T cell receptor beta chains came from one sample sequenced in a study of blood T cell repertoires in COVID-19. TCRdb keeps only in-frame clones here, not all; method: immunoSEQ multiplex PCR. This table has 300,000 to 450,000 clones, roughly 77% appearing once. The sequenced sample was peripheral blood. All receptors derive from a human donor with acute or convalescent COVID-19. The donor label of this sample is uncertain.

CDR3 region: CASSRAGGTNEQFF. DNA for the CDR3: TGCGCCAGCAGCCGAGCGGGAGGAACGAATGAGCAGTTCTTC. The chain couples TRBV10-1 to TRBJ2-1; 9 bases are shared with TRBD2. Germline V gene lookup returns CDR1 WNHNN and CDR2 SYGVQD (reference sequence). After removal of 6 bases from V and 7 bases from J, the junction contained 7 bases not matched to a gene. The CDR3 has 14 residues.

This rearrangement joins TRBV5-1 to TRBJ2-7; weak D call: TRBD2 (6 bases). The CDR3 is made up of 16 amino acids. Trimming removed 5 bases at V and 1 base at J, with 19 bases between. The V gene's germline CDR1 is SGHRS and CDR2 YFSETQ. CDR3 loop: CASRGGAARLSYEQYF. In DNA form, the CDR3 reads TGCGCCAGCAGGGGGGGAGCGGCTAGACTATCCTACGAGCAGTACTTC.

The rearrangement joins TRBV13 to TRBJ1-1; D gene unclear. The ends were cut back, 2 bases at V and 5 bases at J, with 12 bases in the middle. This CDR3 contains 14 residues. CDR1 PRHDT and CDR2 FYEKMQ come from the germline V gene (reference sequence). CDR3 amino acids: CASSLSREGTEAFF. DNA for the CDR3: TGTGCCAGCAGCTTATCCCGGGAAGGGACTGAAGCTTTCTTT.

The chain uses TRBV5-4 and TRBJ2-1; tentative D call: TRBD2 (6 bases). Germline V lookup: CDR1 SGHNT, CDR2 YYREEE (reference sequence). V lost 0 bases and J lost 5, with 12 bases in between. CDR3 length equals 15 residues. In DNA, the CDR3 is TGTGCCAGCAGCTTGGGACTAGTCTTTGACAATGAGCAGTTCTTC. This sequence encodes CASSLGLVFDNEQFF. The full variable domain, its missing parts supplied by reference TRBV5-4 and TRBJ2-1, is ETGVTQSPTHLIKTRGQQVTLRCSSQSGHNTVSWYQQALGQGPQFIFQYYREEENGRGNFPPRFSGLQFPNYSSELNVNALELDDSALYLCASSLGLVFDNEQFFGPGTRLTVL.

The V call is TRBV6-4, the J call TRBJ1-5, with TRBD1 as a possible D gene (6 bases). The CDR3 has 14 amino acids. V was clipped by 6 bases and J by 2 bases, with 11 bases between them. Per the germline V gene, CDR1 is MRHNA and CDR2 is SNTAGT. This chain's CDR3 is CASSGPGGNQPQHF. CDR3 DNA sequence: TGTGCCAGCAGCGGCCCAGGGGGCAATCAGCCCCAGCATTTT.

This clone was detected once. The sample has other DNA sequences that encode this CDR3 too. The chain recombines TRBV2 with TRBJ2-3, with TRBD2 identical over 7 bases. V lost 2 bases, J lost 4 bases, and 3 bases stayed unmatched. Per germline, CDR1 SNHLY and CDR2 FYNNEI. CDR3 size: 14 residues. CDR3 bases: TGTGCCAGCAGTGAATTGGCGGGGGCAGATACGCAGTATTTT. It translates to CASSELAGADTQYF.

This clone was recorded once. The rearrangement uses TRBV6-2 or TRBV6-3 and TRBJ1-2; 10 bases are shared with TRBD1. The germline gives CDR1 MNHEY, CDR2 SVGEGT. J gave up 8 bases and V 6 bases, and 6 bases lay outside the gene matches. This CDR3 is 13 amino acids long. CDR3 protein: CASSIDRGRGYTF. The DNA of the CDR3 is TGTGCCAGCAGCATCGACAGGGGGCGAGGCTACACCTTC.

V is TRBV3-1 (or the pseudogene TRBV3-2) and J is TRBJ1-1; the D gene is possibly TRBD1 (5 bases). The V and J ends lost 0 bases and 10 bases respectively, with 18 bases between them. The CDR3 spans 15 residues. From germline, CDR1 is LGHDT and CDR2 YNNKEL (reference sequence). CDR3 amino acids: CASSQDGAGGSRAFF. The CDR3 coding sequence is TGTGCCAGCAGCCAAGATGGGGCGGGGGGATCTAGAGCTTTCTTT.

This chain's CDR3 is CASSESAGGTDTQYF. The CDR3 DNA reads as TGTGCCAGCAGTGAATCGGCGGGGGGCACAGATACGCAGTATTTT. This rearrangement joins TRBV6-1 to TRBJ2-3, with TRBD2 matching over 7 bases. The CDR3 covers 15 residues. Germline CDR1 reads MNHNS; CDR2 reads SASEGT. J lost 1 base, V lost 2 bases, and 3 bases had no gene match.

The rearrangement uses TRBV9 and TRBJ2-5; the match to TRBD2 covers 14 bases. Germline V gives CDR1 SGDLS, CDR2 YYNGEE. The CDR3 contains 15 residues. After removal of 4 bases from V and 5 bases from J, the junction contained 4 bases not matched to a gene. In DNA form, the CDR3 reads TGTGCCAGCAGCACGGGACTAGCGGGAGTGGAGACCCAGTACTTC. This encodes CASSTGLAGVETQYF. The whole variable domain, remainder taken from reference TRBV9 and TRBJ2-5, is DSGVTQTPKHLITATGQRVTLRCSPRSGDLSVYWYQQSLDQGLQFLIQYYNGEERAKGNILERFSAQQFPDLHSELNLSSLELGDSALYFCASSTGLAGVETQYFGPGTRLLVL.

The rearrangement links TRBV6-6 to TRBJ1-1; unclear D gene. The V and J ends lost 0 bases and 4 bases respectively, with 9 bases between them. Germline V lookup: CDR1 MNHNY, CDR2 SVGAGI (reference sequence). The length of the CDR3 is 14 residues. The CDR3 reads CASSYSSGSTEAFF. CDR3 DNA sequence: TGTGCCAGCAGTTACTCGTCGGGATCCACTGAAGCTTTCTTT.

Only one count was recorded for this clone. The chain links TRBV30 to TRBJ2-7; D remains unclear. Germline V gene sequence: CDR1 GTSNPN, CDR2 SVGIG (reference sequence). This CDR3 comprises 14 residues. V lost 2 bases to trimming and J lost 0 bases, with 11 bases between them. The CDR3, as DNA: TGTGCCTGGAGTTACAACAGTGTCTCCTACGAGCAGTACTTC. Amino acids: CAWSYNSVSYEQYF. Supplemented by reference TRBV30 and TRBJ2-7, the full variable domain reads SQTIHQWPATLVQPVGSPLSLECTVEGTSNPNLYWYRQAAGRGLQLLFYSVGIGQISSEVPQNLSASRPQDRQFILSSKKLLLSDSGFYLCAWSYNSVSYEQYFGPGTRLTVT.

This clone was detected only a few times. The chain joins TRBV29-1 to TRBJ2-1; a weak D match, TRBD1 (6 bases). The germline V gene encodes CDR1 SQVTM and CDR2 ANQGSEA. The length of the CDR3 is 13 residues. The V end lost 6 bases, the J end lost 5 bases, and 14 bases lay between the germline ends. DNA of the CDR3: TGCAGCGTCTTACCCGACAGGAACAATGAGCAGTTCTTC. Amino acids: CSVLPDRNNEQFF.

This clone was picked up a small number of times. The rearrangement joins TRBV9 to TRBJ2-3; D is possibly TRBD1 (5 bases). The V gene's germline CDR1 is SGDLS and CDR2 YYNGEE. Trimming removed 0 bases from V and 2 bases from J, with 10 bases in between. The CDR3 is made up of 15 amino acids. Here the CDR3 DNA reads TGTGCCAGCAGCGTAGTCGCCAGGGCCACAGATACGCAGTATTTT. Amino acid sequence: CASSVVARATDTQYF.

V usage is TRBV6-5 and J usage is TRBJ2-1; 10 bases fit TRBD1. The CDR3 spans 15 residues. V shed 7 bases, J shed 5 bases, and the junction held 8 bases outside the gene matches. Germline assignment: CDR1 MNHEY and CDR2 SVGAGI. Written as DNA, the CDR3 is TGTGCCAGCATATCAGCGGGGACAGGGGACAATGAGCAGTTCTTC. Translated: CASISAGTGDNEQFF.

The chain is built from TRBV5-1 and TRBJ2-7; tentatively, D is TRBD1 (5 bases). The V and J ends lost 0 bases and 3 bases respectively, with 13 bases between them. CDR1 and CDR2 (germline): SGHRS, YFSETQ. The CDR3 loop spans 15 amino acids. DNA for the CDR3: TGCGCCAGCAGCTTGGGCCAGGGCTCCTTCTACGAGCAGTACTTC. Its translation: CASSLGQGSFYEQYF. Combining the CDR3 with reference TRBV5-1 and TRBJ2-7 gives the whole variable domain KAGVTQTPRYLIKTRGQQVTLSCSPISGHRSVSWYQQTPGQGLQFLFEYFSETQRNKGNFPGRFSGRQFSNSRSEMNVSTLELGDSALYLCASSLGQGSFYEQYFGPGTRLTVT.

The sample holds one count of this clone. The CDR3 spells CASSFSGGPSYEQYF. In DNA form, the CDR3 reads TGTGCCAGCAGCTTCTCGGGCGGGCCTTCCTACGAGCAGTACTTC. The V call is TRBV11-2, the J call TRBJ2-7, with a tentative D call TRBD2 (5 bases). CDR1 and CDR2 from the germline V gene are SGHAT and FQNNGV. This CDR3 comprises 15 residues. V dropped 3 bases and J dropped 1 base, with 13 bases sitting between them.

The chain recombines TRBV18 with TRBJ1-1; maybe TRBD1 (5 bases). V lost 5 bases to trimming and J lost 1 base, with 8 bases between them. This CDR3 spans 13 amino acids. Looked up from germline, CDR1 is KGHSH and CDR2 is LQKENI. DNA for the CDR3: TGTGCCAGCTCATCCCAGGGGAACACTGAAGCTTTCTTT. It codes for CASSSQGNTEAFF.

V gene TRBV20-1 combines with J gene TRBJ2-3, with D perhaps TRBD2 (5 bases). Trimming pared 3 bases from V and 6 bases from J, leaving 22 bases between. The CDR3 consists of 16 residues. Germline CDR1 and CDR2: DFQATT and SNEGSKA (reference sequence). The CDR3 loop reads CSASGILRGSPDTQYF. In DNA form, the CDR3 reads TGCAGTGCTAGTGGTATATTACGGGGTTCCCCCGATACGCAGTATTTT.